The T cell receptor beta chain described here comes from a study of blood T cell repertoires in COVID-19 (dated by TCRdb to 2020 to 2021). With respect to the entire study: Collaborator samples came from the United States, Italy and Spain and covered acute and convalescent phases of COVID-19. Deeply sampled blood TCRbeta repertoires from subjects exposed to, actively infected with, or recovered from COVID-19 were included in the dataset. HLA class I and class II types, where available, came from metadata supplied by the sample provider rather than from assay-based typing. The repertoires were released in a freely available public database intended as a resource for research on the immune response to SARS-CoV-2. The sample metadata nearly always contained a de-identified subject ID, COVID-19 status, age in years and sex. Samples were obtained from the ongoing ImmuneRACE study (first 160 participants) and from over a thousand subjects provided by 6 global collaborators. The prospective study material was composed of cDNA or gDNA derived from T cells, B-cell-depleted T cells, or PBMCs.

Details on this clone: The specificity of this receptor is unknown. The input lacks base qualities; no much larger clone sits a single base away.

TCRbeta CDR3 regions were amplified from genomic DNA using the immunoSEQ Assay, a bias-controlled multiplex PCR. In the source study's methods: Nucleated cell counts per sample were estimated from amplification of reference gene primers within the assay. To quantify the absolute abundance of each unique TCRbeta CDR3 rearrangement, sequence reads were collapsed and filtered. For each sample, productive Simpson clonality was calculated as the square root of Simpson's diversity index over productive rearrangements. TCRdb holds this immuneACCESS table with in-frame rearrangements only. Some clones are missing; in checked studies, unresolved V genes explain under half, and the rest has no known cause. The DNA was the basis for D and trimming; V, J and clone size are from that table. In this sample the table shows about 430,000 clones, 88% of which occur a single time. The ten largest clones represent around 1.5% of the sample.

Here is what the overall study found, with its caveats: How much clinical and demographic metadata was included differed by source and by participant, and the metadata was provided uncurated.

Enrolling through a virtual design, the prospective study's participants ranged in age from roughly 18 to 89 years and lived across about two dozen United States geographic areas. In the prospective study, participants were assigned to cohorts based on the clinical history participants reported in a screening survey and a study questionnaire. A participant counted as exposed if, within 2 weeks of entering the study, that participant had been in contact with someone who had a PCR-confirmed or clinician-diagnosed COVID-19 case. Mobile phlebotomists in the prospective study collected whole blood, serum and a nasopharyngeal or oropharyngeal swab from every participant. Participants in the prospective study had the option to provide additional blood draws and questionnaires over a 2-month period. Blood samples from the prospective study were shipped frozen or at room temperature prior to DNA extraction.

This TCR was recovered from a woman under 30 who had been exposed to COVID-19. The sequenced material came from PBMCs or T cells enriched from blood (not recorded which).

The DNA is as follows: TGTGCCAGCAGCTTAGGCCCCGGGTCCACCTACGAGCAGTACTTC. Translation gives CASSLGPGSTYEQYF. The receptor chain draws on TRBV7-8 and TRBJ2-7; there is no confident call for the D gene. The junction carries 12 bases between V and J, which are trimmed by 1 base and 2 bases respectively. From the cysteine through the phenylalanine, the CDR3 covers 15 amino acids. The retained sequence is limited to the CDR3, 45 bases, with the frame set at the first base. The germline V gene supplies CDR1 SGHVS and CDR2 FQNEAQ.